This T cell receptor (beta chain) originates from a study of OX40 agonist ivuxolimab in advanced cancers. Findings of the study overall: In CD8+ T cells, expanded clones were on average more numerous than in CD4+.

This CDR3 has 16 amino acids. The V gene's germline CDR1 is SGDLS and CDR2 YYNGEE. Trimming left V 4 bases short and J 5 bases short, with 21 bases between. A word on this clone: Its specificity is unknown.

Profiling relied on immunoSEQ multiplex PCR, and the TCRdb table lists in-frame clones only, not all of them. This sample has tens of thousands of clones, with about 90% found just once. This sequence was found in an adult with an advanced solid tumor such as melanoma, head and neck, liver or kidney cancer. The sequencing used CD4+ or CD8+ T cells sorted from blood, collected in a trial of the OX40 agonist ivuxolimab. The rearrangement joins TRBV9 to TRBJ1-2; the D is unclear. CDR3 protein: CASSPAAAAYPYGYTF. The CDR3 region has the DNA TGTGCCAGCAGCCCCGCGGCTGCAGCCTACCCTTATGGCTACACCTTC.